One and the same sample provided the 19 T cell receptor beta chains below, sequenced in a study of Ad26.COV2.S vaccination and SARS-CoV-2 variants (dated by TCRdb to 2020 to 2022). The treatment or condition label corresponds to: some 20 received Ad26.COV2.S at low or high dose, single or two shots; about five received placebo; per-sample allocation not given. For vaccine and placebo recipients, repertoires were sequenced using samples collected on day 63 after the first injection. Libraries were constructed by the immunoSEQ multiplex PCR assay. In its TCRdb copy, this immuneACCESS table keeps in-frame sequences only and misses some clones. Where compared with another copy, unresolved V genes explain less than half of these, and the others have no known cause. For this sample the table gives roughly 700,000 clones, of which roughly 90% were detected only once. Jointly, the top ten make up approximately 1.5% of the sample.

This material consisted of peripheral blood, taken in a trial of Ad26.COV2.S vaccine versus placebo. The source of these receptors is a person between 18 and 59 years old who received the Ad26.COV2.S COVID-19 vaccine or a placebo.

The chain joins TRBV6-2 or TRBV6-3 to TRBJ2-2; 7 bases match TRBD2. Germline CDR1 reads MNHEY; CDR2 reads SVGEGT. The V and J ends lost 0 bases and 1 base, in that order; junction bases with no gene match: 5. This CDR3 region has 17 residues. In nucleotides, the CDR3 is TGTGCCAGCAGTTACTCGTGGCGGGGGAGGAACACCGGGGAGCTGTTTTTT. Translated: CASSYSWRGRNTGELFF.

V gene TRBV29-1 combines with J gene TRBJ2-7; D gene ambiguous. Germline V CDR1 and CDR2: SQVTM, ANQGSEA. V lost 4 bases and J lost 7, with 14 bases in between. There are 12 residues in the CDR3. The CDR3 protein is CSVGVTSREQYF. The CDR3 DNA is TGCAGCGTTGGGGTGACCTCTCGGGAGCAGTACTTC.

With respect to this clone: Other DNA sequences within the sample encode an identical CDR3. The rearrangement links TRBV27 to TRBJ1-6, with 7 bases lining up with TRBD1. J was trimmed by 7 bases and V by 8 bases; bases with no gene match: 5. This CDR3 contains 13 residues. CDR1 is MNHEY and CDR2 is SMNVEV in the germline V gene (reference sequence). CDR3 sequence (DNA): TGTGCCAGCCGGGACAGTCGGAATTCACCCCTCCACTTT. It translates to CASRDSRNSPLHF.

This chain uses TRBV7-9 with TRBJ2-7; D is tentatively TRBD1 or TRBD2 (5 bases each). This CDR3 is 13 amino acids long. V lost 5 bases, J lost 6 bases, and 14 bases lay in between. Germline V gene data show CDR1 as SEHNR and CDR2 as FQNEAQ (reference sequence). The CDR3 region is CASSQMGVGEQYF. As DNA, the CDR3 is TGTGCCAGCAGCCAAATGGGGGTTGGCGAGCAGTACTTC.

V is TRBV6-2 or TRBV6-3 and J is TRBJ1-1; no firm D call. The CDR3 spans 14 residues. The V end lost 4 bases, the J end lost 1 base, and 10 bases lay between the germline ends. The germline V gene has CDR1 MNHEY and CDR2 SVGEGT. The CDR3 region is CASSLWTANTEAFF. The CDR3 region has the DNA TGTGCCAGCAGTTTATGGACCGCGAACACTGAAGCTTTCTTT.

This sequence joins TRBV30 and TRBJ1-4; D may be TRBD1 (6 bases). V lost 2 bases, J lost 8 bases, and 15 bases lay in between. The CDR3 has 14 amino acids. Germline V lookup: CDR1 GTSNPN, CDR2 SVGIG (reference sequence). Here the CDR3 reads CAWSKQGGGEKLFF. For the CDR3, the DNA is TGTGCCTGGAGTAAACAGGGAGGGGGAGAAAAACTGTTTTTT.

This clone came up once. This rearrangement joins TRBV19 to TRBJ1-1; possibly TRBD1 for D (6 bases). The CDR3 has 13 residues. Trimming cost V 5 bases and J 3 bases, with 10 bases left between them. Germline V gene lookup returns CDR1 LNHDA and CDR2 SQIVND (reference sequence). Written as DNA, the CDR3 is TGTGCCAGTAGTGCAGGGGTGGACACTGAAGCTTTCTTT. Translated, it gives CASSAGVDTEAFF. Complete variable domain (other parts from reference TRBV19 and TRBJ1-1): DGGITQSPKYLFRKEGQNVTLSCEQNLNHDAMYWYRQDPGQGLRLIYYSQIVNDFQKGDIAEGYSVSREKKESFPLTVTSAQKNPTAFYLCASSAGVDTEAFFGQGTRLTVV.

This chain joins TRBV7-2 and TRBJ2-3; perhaps D is TRBD1 or TRBD2 (5 bases each). V was cut by 4 bases and J by 5 bases, with 16 bases left in between. The CDR3 is made up of 15 amino acids. CDR1 and CDR2 from the germline V gene are SGHTA and FQGNSA. The chain's CDR3 is CASSSGPGAEDTQYF. The CDR3 DNA is TGTGCCAGCAGCTCGGGGCCCGGGGCCGAAGATACGCAGTATTTT.

V and J are TRBV5-1 and TRBJ2-5, with TRBD2 matching 9 bases. After removal of 1 base from V and 1 base from J, the junction contained 2 bases not matched to a gene. CDR1 is SGHRS and CDR2 is YFSETQ in the germline V gene. There are 15 residues in the CDR3. Here the CDR3 reads CASSLISGSQETQYF. CDR3 in DNA: TGCGCCAGCAGCTTGATTAGCGGGAGCCAAGAGACCCAGTACTTC.

This clone was found a few times. The chain uses TRBV7-6 and TRBJ2-5; D uncertain. Germline assignment: CDR1 SGHVS and CDR2 FNYEAQ. Between the trimmed V and J ends, which lost 1 base and 2 bases, there was a span of 5 bases. This CDR3 contains 13 residues. The CDR3: CASSLVIQETQYF. Written as DNA, the CDR3 is TGTGCCAGCAGCTTAGTGATTCAAGAGACCCAGTACTTC.

The chain carries TRBV19 and TRBJ1-2; 7 positions match TRBD1. The V and J ends lost 3 bases and 4 bases, in that order; junction bases with no gene match: 5. Germline V gene lookup returns CDR1 LNHDA and CDR2 SQIVND (reference sequence). CDR3 size: 14 residues. The CDR3 loop is CASSIPRDSYGYTF. DNA of the CDR3: TGTGCCAGTAGTATTCCCCGGGACAGCTATGGCTACACCTTC.

The gene calls are TRBV2 and TRBJ2-3, with unresolved D. V was clipped by 4 bases and J by 2 bases, with 10 bases between them. Germline assignment: CDR1 SNHLY and CDR2 FYNNEI. The CDR3 has 14 amino acids. The CDR3 is CASSGGISTDTQYF. The CDR3 nucleotides read TGTGCCAGCAGTGGAGGCATATCCACAGATACGCAGTATTTT.

The gene calls are TRBV20-1 and TRBJ2-7; D uncertain. Germline V gene sequence: CDR1 DFQATT, CDR2 SNEGSKA (reference sequence). With 3 bases removed from V and 2 bases from J, the gap between germline ends came to 8 bases. CDR3 length: 12 amino acids. The CDR3 spells CSASTHTYEQYF. In DNA, the CDR3 is TGCAGTGCTAGTACACATACCTACGAGCAGTACTTC.

This chain links TRBV6-1 with TRBJ1-5, with D hard to call. This CDR3 is 13 amino acids long. Trimming removed 3 bases from V and 7 bases from J, with 10 bases in between. From germline, CDR1 is MNHNS and CDR2 SASEGT. CDR3 bases: TGTGCCAGCAGTGAGAGGTGGGAACAGCCCCAGCATTTT. It encodes CASSERWEQPQHF.

The table lists this clone with a few counts. The V call is TRBV7-9, the J call TRBJ2-5; 10 bases align to TRBD2. The germline V gene encodes CDR1 SEHNR and CDR2 FQNEAQ (reference sequence). The CDR3 covers 15 residues. V trimming: 1 base; J trimming: 3 bases; junction bases outside the gene matches: 2. CDR3 amino acids: CASSLVLAGEETQYF. CDR3 sequence (DNA): TGTGCCAGCAGCTTAGTGCTAGCGGGGGAAGAGACCCAGTACTTC.

V and J are TRBV4-3 and TRBJ1-2; 12 bases line up with TRBD1. CDR1 is LGHNA, CDR2 YSLEER, per germline. V shed 4 bases and J 4 bases; nucleotides not matched to a gene: 10. The CDR3 covers 17 residues. CDR3 protein: CASSPRGQGARGYGYTF. The CDR3 coding sequence is TGCGCCAGCAGCCCCCGGGGACAGGGGGCGCGCGGCTATGGCTACACCTTC.

About this clone itself: The junction shows a germline mismatch at one end, possibly a read error. This chain joins TRBV24-1 and TRBJ1-5; D is possibly TRBD1 (5 bases). CDR1 and CDR2 (germline): KGHDR, SFDVKD. CDR3 length equals 16 residues. The CDR3 DNA reads as TGTGCCACCAGGGATTATCCCGACAGTGCCAATCAGCCCCAGCATTTT. It codes for CATRDYPDSANQPQHF.

The chain joins TRBV7-8 to TRBJ1-2, with D unclear. CDR1 is SGHVS, CDR2 FQNEAQ, per germline. Trimming cost V 0 bases and J 7 bases, with 9 bases left between them. This CDR3 has 13 residues. This chain's CDR3 is CASSLAGLSGYTF. For the CDR3, the DNA is TGTGCCAGCAGCTTAGCCGGCCTCAGTGGCTACACCTTC.

The gene calls are TRBV7-2 and TRBJ1-4, with 9 bases matching TRBD1. Trimming took 3 bases from V and 7 from J; bases not matched to a gene: 6. The CDR3 contains 15 residues. In germline, CDR1 is SGHTA, CDR2 FQGNSA. CDR3 coding DNA: TGTGCCAGCAGCTTTACAGGGGGCGGGGGTGAAAAACTGTTTTTT. Translated: CASSFTGGGGEKLFF.